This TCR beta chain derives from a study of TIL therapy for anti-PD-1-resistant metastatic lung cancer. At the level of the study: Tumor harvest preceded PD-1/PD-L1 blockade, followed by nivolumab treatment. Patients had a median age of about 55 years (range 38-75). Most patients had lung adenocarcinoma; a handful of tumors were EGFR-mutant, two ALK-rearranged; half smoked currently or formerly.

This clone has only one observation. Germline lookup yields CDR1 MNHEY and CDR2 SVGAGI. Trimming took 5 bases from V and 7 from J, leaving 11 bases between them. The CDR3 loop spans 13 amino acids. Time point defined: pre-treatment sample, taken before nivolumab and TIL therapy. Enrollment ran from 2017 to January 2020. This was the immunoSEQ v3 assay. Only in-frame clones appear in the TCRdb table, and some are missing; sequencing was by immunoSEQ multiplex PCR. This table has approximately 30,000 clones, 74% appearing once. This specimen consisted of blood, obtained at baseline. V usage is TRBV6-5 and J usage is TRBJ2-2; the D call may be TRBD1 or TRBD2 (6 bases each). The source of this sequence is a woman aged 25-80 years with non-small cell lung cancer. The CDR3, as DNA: TGTGCCAGCAGTCGGACAGCGGGCGGGGAGCTGTTTTTT. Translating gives CASSRTAGGELFF.